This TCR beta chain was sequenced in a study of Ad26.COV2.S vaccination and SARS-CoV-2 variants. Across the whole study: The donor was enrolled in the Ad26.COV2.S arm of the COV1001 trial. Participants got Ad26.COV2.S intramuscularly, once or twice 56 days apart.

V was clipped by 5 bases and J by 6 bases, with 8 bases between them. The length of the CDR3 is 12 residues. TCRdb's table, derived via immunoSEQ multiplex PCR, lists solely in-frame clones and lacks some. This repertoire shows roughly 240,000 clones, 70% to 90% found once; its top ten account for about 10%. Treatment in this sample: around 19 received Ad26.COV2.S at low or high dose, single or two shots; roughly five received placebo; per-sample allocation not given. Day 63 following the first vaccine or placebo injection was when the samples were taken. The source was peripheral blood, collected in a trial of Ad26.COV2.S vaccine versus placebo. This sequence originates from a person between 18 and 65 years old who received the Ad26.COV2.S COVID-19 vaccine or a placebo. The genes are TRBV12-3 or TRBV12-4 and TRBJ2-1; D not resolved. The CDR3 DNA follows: TGTGCCAGCAGTAGGGTTATCAATGAGCAGTTCTTC. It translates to CASSRVINEQFF.